This T cell receptor beta chain is from a study of T cells in localized non-small cell lung cancer (dated by TCRdb to 2018 to 2021). As for the study more broadly: Comparing tumors with uninvolved tumor-adjacent lungs, the study looked at the T cell repertoires of 220 or so patients with early-stage NSCLC. The cohort consisted of about 240 treatment-naive NSCLC patients whose localized lung tumors had been resected. The mean age of the NSCLC patients was about 67 years, with 130 or so men and 85 to 110 women.

Study-wide findings and limitations: A median of approximately 57 of the top 100 tumor clones were detected in paired uninvolved adjacent lung, and 25 to 35 of these tumor clones were also found among the top 100 clones of the paired uninvolved adjacent lung. Because the study design was exploratory, TCR variables were selected using unadjusted p-values without false-discovery rate correction. Because multi-region tumor sequencing was not performed, intratumor heterogeneity could not be ruled out. Higher T cell density in blood was associated with longer overall survival, whereas higher clonality in adjacent lung was associated with shorter survival. The highest T cell clonality was observed in uninvolved tumor-adjacent lung, where clonality exceeded that of tumor, suggesting that antigenic responses were more focused in uninvolved tumor-adjacent lung.

Concerning this clone itself: This receptor's antigen is unknown. No base quality information exists; no much larger clone differs at one position.

TCR beta CDR3 regions were sequenced from DNA using the immunoSEQ Assay. In the source study's methods: To compute T cell density, TCR beta template counts were normalized to usable DNA, which was estimated by amplifying housekeeping genes. Using the preseqR package, richness was estimated by extrapolating to 120,000 templates for tissue samples and 400,000 templates for PBMC samples. Clonality was taken to be one minus Pielou's evenness. To identify tissue-enriched TCRs, differential abundance testing was run on productive amino-acid clonotypes with a minimum total count of 5 and an alpha of 0.1. The Jaccard Index and the Morisita Overlap Index were used to measure how much the repertoires overlapped between compartments. GLIPH grouped TCR beta CDR3s together with public tetramer-defined viral CDR3s, and a viral motif had to include at least three viral sequences and show V-gene enrichment. TCRdb limited this immuneACCESS table to in-frame rearrangements with V and J called. A share of clones is missing; checked studies link under half to unresolved V genes, and the rest is unexplained. V and J calls and clone size follow that table, whereas D and trimming were derived from the DNA. The sample table shows approximately 2,500 clones, and 22% are seen once. The ten largest clones capture 8.4% of the sample.

At diagnosis, peripheral blood, uninvolved tumor-adjacent lung and tumor were collected and stored as a combination of fresh-frozen and FFPE material. The sequencing used lung tumor tissue, collected before any cancer treatment. The source of this sequence is a male donor aged 60 or over with stage III squamous cell lung carcinoma.

The CDR3: CASSFGQASRRTEAFF. The DNA is TGCGCCAGCAGCTTCGGACAGGCCTCTAGGCGGACTGAAGCTTTCTTT. Recombination linked TRBV5-1 to TRBJ1-1; TRBD1 lines up with 7 middle nucleotides. Taken from the germline V gene, the CDR1 and CDR2 loops are SGHRS and YFSETQ. Including cysteine and phenylalanine, the CDR3 has 16 amino acids. Just CDR3 DNA is preserved here, 48 bases in frame from base 1. Trimming accounts for 2 bases at V and 5 bases at J, while the number of junction bases matched to no gene is 12.